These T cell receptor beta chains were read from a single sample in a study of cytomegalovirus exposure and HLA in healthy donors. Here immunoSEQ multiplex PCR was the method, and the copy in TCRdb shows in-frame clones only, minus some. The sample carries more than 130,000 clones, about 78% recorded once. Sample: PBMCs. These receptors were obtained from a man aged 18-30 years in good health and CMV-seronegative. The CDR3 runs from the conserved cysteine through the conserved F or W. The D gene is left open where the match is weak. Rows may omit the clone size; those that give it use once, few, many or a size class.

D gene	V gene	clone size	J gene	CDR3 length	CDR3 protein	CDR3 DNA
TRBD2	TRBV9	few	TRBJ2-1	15	CASSVVAGASNEQFF	TGTGCCAGCAGCGTAGTAGCGGGGGCGAGTAATGAGCAGTTCTTC
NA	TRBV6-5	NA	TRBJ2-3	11	CASSYTGTQYF	TGTGCCAGCAGTTACACGGGGACACAGTATTTT
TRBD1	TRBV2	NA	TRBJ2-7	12	CASRTTGGEQYF	TGTGCCAGCAGGACTACAGGGGGCGAGCAGTACTTC
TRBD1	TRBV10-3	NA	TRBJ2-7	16	CAISESDRDVSYEQYF	TGTGCCATCAGTGAGTCAGACAGGGATGTCTCCTACGAGCAGTACTTC
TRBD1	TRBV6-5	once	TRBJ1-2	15	CASSPRRTGLNGYTF	TGTGCCAGCAGTCCCCGCCGGACAGGGTTAAATGGCTACACCTTC
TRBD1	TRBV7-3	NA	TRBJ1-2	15	CASSKDRTGDYGYTF	TGTGCCAGCAGCAAGGATAGGACAGGAGATTATGGCTACACCTTC
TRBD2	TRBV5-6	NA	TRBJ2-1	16	CASSLTSGGSYNEQFF	TGTGCCAGCAGCTTAACTAGCGGGGGTTCCTACAATGAGCAGTTCTTC
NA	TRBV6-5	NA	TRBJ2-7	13	CASSFSRRGEQYF	TGTGCCAGCAGTTTTTCCCGGAGGGGCGAGCAGTACTTC
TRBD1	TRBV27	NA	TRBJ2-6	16	CASSRDRNSGANVLTF	TGTGCCAGCAGTAGGGACAGAAACTCTGGGGCCAACGTCCTGACTTTC
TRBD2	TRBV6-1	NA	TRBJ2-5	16	CASSVIAGALQETQYF	TGTGCCAGCAGTGTGATAGCGGGGGCCCTTCAAGAGACCCAGTACTTC
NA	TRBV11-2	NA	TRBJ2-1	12	CASSLRYNEQFF	TGTGCCAGCAGCCTACGCTACAATGAGCAGTTCTTC
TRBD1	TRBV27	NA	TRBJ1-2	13	CASSATGAYGYTF	TGTGCCAGCAGTGCTACAGGGGCCTATGGCTACACCTTC
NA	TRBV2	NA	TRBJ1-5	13	CASSDREGQPQHF	TGTGCCAGCAGTGACAGGGAGGGTCAGCCCCAGCATTTT
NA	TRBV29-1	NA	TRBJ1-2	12	CSVEDLGGGYTF	TGCAGCGTTGAAGATCTCGGAGGTGGCTACACCTTC
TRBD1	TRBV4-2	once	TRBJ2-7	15	CASSQERGRQYEQYF	TGTGCCAGCAGCCAAGAGAGGGGGCGACAGTACGAGCAGTACTTC
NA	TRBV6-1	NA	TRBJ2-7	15	CASSEAKSGAYEQYF	TGTGCCAGCAGTGAAGCGAAGTCAGGGGCCTACGAGCAGTACTTC
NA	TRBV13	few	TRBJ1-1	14	CASSLGQGGPEAFF	TGTGCCAGCAGCTTAGGGCAGGGTGGGCCTGAAGCTTTCTTT
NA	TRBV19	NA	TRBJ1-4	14	CASSMSQGTEKLFF	TGTGCCAGTAGTATGTCACAGGGTACTGAAAAACTGTTTTTT
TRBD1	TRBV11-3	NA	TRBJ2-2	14	CASSFGQGNGELFF	TGTGCCAGCAGCTTCGGACAGGGCAACGGGGAGCTGTTTTTT
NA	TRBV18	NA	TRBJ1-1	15	CASSPTGYVGTEAFF	TGTGCCAGCTCACCAACAGGGTACGTAGGCACTGAAGCTTTCTTT
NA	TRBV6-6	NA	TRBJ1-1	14	CASSSMTVNTEAFF	TGTGCCAGCAGTTCCATGACAGTAAACACTGAAGCTTTCTTT
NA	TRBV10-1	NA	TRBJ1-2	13	CASSPSGSYGYTF	TGCGCCAGCAGTCCTTCCGGGAGCTATGGCTACACCTTC
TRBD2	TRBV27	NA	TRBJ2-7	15	CASSFGSGSSYEQYF	TGTGCCAGCAGTTTCGGGAGCGGGAGTTCTTACGAGCAGTACTTC
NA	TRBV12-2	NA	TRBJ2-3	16	CASRRVCGMSTDTQYF	TGTGCAAGTCGCCGGGTCTGCGGGATGAGCACAGATACGCAGTATTTT
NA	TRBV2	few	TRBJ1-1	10	CASIGTEAFF	TGTGCCAGCATCGGCACTGAAGCTTTCTTT
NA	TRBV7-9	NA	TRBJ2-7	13	CASSLAGSSEQYF	TGTGCCAGCAGCTTAGCAGGCTCAAGCGAGCAGTACTTC
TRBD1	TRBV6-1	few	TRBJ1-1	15	CASSLKQGAGAEAFF	TGTGCCAGCAGTCTCAAACAGGGGGCGGGAGCTGAAGCTTTCTTT
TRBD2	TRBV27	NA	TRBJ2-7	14	CASSLGASGAEQYF	TGTGCCAGCAGTTTAGGGGCTAGCGGGGCCGAGCAGTACTTC
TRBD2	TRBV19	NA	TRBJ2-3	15	CASSISGRSGDTQYF	TGTGCCAGTAGTATTAGCGGGAGGAGTGGAGATACGCAGTATTTT